The clone carrying this T cell receptor beta chain was seen at least ten times. The target antigen is unknown. The junction shows a germline mismatch at one end, possibly a read error. The V gene's germline CDR1 is SSHAT and CDR2 FNYEAQ (reference sequence). The CDR3 totals 14 residues. The data originate from a study of T-cell memory formation after mild COVID-19. Study-wide results and limits: There was a balanced CD4/CD8 profile in clones contracting day 15 to 85, and later expanders leaned CD4+. The authors left the SARS-CoV-2 specificity of second-wave clones peaking on day 37 unconfirmed.

UMIs and sample barcodes were carried by the TCR alpha and TCR beta cDNA libraries that 5'RACE produced using constant-segment primers. TCRdb re-called the 5' RACE reads through MiXCR, storing one row per CDR3 protein. The sample lists approximately 260,000 distinct CDR3 sequences, roughly 16% occurring once. The receptor was isolated from a man younger than 35 who had mild COVID-19 (a few samples of this study predate the infection). Cell type and time point are not known. This chain links TRBV7-7 with TRBJ2-1; TRBD1 agrees at 7 bases. Specimen: PBMCs or a T cell subset sorted from them (not recorded which). CDR3 sequence: CASSLGTVGDEQFF. For the CDR3, the DNA is TGTGCTAGCAGCTTAGGGACAGTGGGTGATGAGCAGTTCTTC.